What follows are 7 T cell receptor beta chains derived from one specimen sequenced in a study of blood T cell repertoires in COVID-19. Method: immunoSEQ multiplex PCR; TCRdb's copy keeps in-frame clones and lacks some. The sample lists 75,000 to 85,000 clones, roughly 78% seen once, with roughly 7.3% in the top ten. Sample: peripheral blood. The source of these receptors is a human donor in a cohort sampled during active COVID-19.

This rearrangement joins TRBV3-1 (or the pseudogene TRBV3-2) to TRBJ1-1; D perhaps matches TRBD1 (5 bases). CDR1 is LGHDT, CDR2 YNNKEL, per germline (reference sequence). V was shortened by 5 bases and J by 4 bases, with 11 bases between the two germline ends. The CDR3 contains 13 residues. CDR3 in DNA: TGTGCCAGCAGCTCAGCAGGGCGCACTGAAGCTTTCTTT. Its translation: CASSSAGRTEAFF.

This rearrangement joins TRBV5-4 to TRBJ2-7; D unclear. Trimming left V 4 bases short and J 2 bases short, with 16 bases between. The CDR3 contains 15 residues. Germline V CDR1 and CDR2: SGHNT, YYREEE (reference sequence). The CDR3, as DNA: TGTGCCAGCAGCGGAAAAAGGAGCACCCCCTACGAGCAGTACTTC. This gives the protein CASSGKRSTPYEQYF. Combining the CDR3 with reference TRBV5-4 and TRBJ2-7 gives the whole variable domain ETGVTQSPTHLIKTRGQQVTLRCSSQSGHNTVSWYQQALGQGPQFIFQYYREEENGRGNFPPRFSGLQFPNYSSELNVNALELDDSALYLCASSGKRSTPYEQYFGPGTRLTVT.

The CDR3 sequence is CASSFEGRNSPLHF. The CDR3 bases are TGTGCCAGCAGCTTTGAAGGGAGAAATTCACCCCTCCACTTT. V and J are TRBV5-4 and TRBJ1-6; D is ambiguous. V dropped 2 bases and J dropped 7 bases, with 10 bases sitting between them. Germline V lookup: CDR1 SGHNT, CDR2 YYREEE (reference sequence). The CDR3 totals 14 residues.

The genes are TRBV5-1 and TRBJ2-3; 11 bases fit TRBD2. Trimming cost V 2 bases and J 3 bases; bases outside gene matches: 8. CDR3 length: 17 residues. Germline CDR1 reads SGHRS; CDR2 reads YFSETQ. CDR3 DNA sequence: TGCGCCAGCAGCTTATGGGGCTCTAGCGGGGGGACAGATACGCAGTATTTT. Amino acids: CASSLWGSSGGTDTQYF. Complete variable domain (other parts from reference TRBV5-1 and TRBJ2-3): KAGVTQTPRYLIKTRGQQVTLSCSPISGHRSVSWYQQTPGQGLQFLFEYFSETQRNKGNFPGRFSGRQFSNSRSEMNVSTLELGDSALYLCASSLWGSSGGTDTQYFGPGTRLTVL.

This rearrangement joins TRBV3-1 (or the pseudogene TRBV3-2) to TRBJ2-3; TRBD2 might be the D (7 bases). Germline-derived CDR1 and CDR2 are LGHDT and YNNKEL (reference sequence). CDR3 length: 14 amino acids. Trimming removed 8 bases from V and 5 bases from J, with 17 bases in between. CDR3 sequence reads: CASDWGGRRDTQYF. CDR3 nucleotides: TGTGCCAGCGATTGGGGGGGGCGGAGAGATACGCAGTATTTT.

This clone was counted only a few times. This chain joins TRBV5-4 and TRBJ1-1; 7 bases agree with TRBD1. The CDR3 loop spans 14 amino acids. Trimming at V came to 3 bases and at J to 3 bases, leaving 5 bases not matched to a gene. The V gene's germline CDR1 is SGHNT and CDR2 YYREEE (reference sequence). In nucleotides, the CDR3 is TGTGCCAGCAGCTCCACCGGGACAGACACTGAAGCTTTCTTT. Protein sequence: CASSSTGTDTEAFF.

This sequence joins TRBV12-3 or TRBV12-4 and TRBJ1-2; 8 bases align to TRBD1. J gave up 7 bases and V 5 bases, and 6 bases lay outside the gene matches. The CDR3 contains 13 residues. CDR3 nucleotide sequence: TGTGCCAGCAGTCCCAGGGGGCAGGGTGGCTACACCTTC. It yields the protein CASSPRGQGGYTF.